This T cell receptor (beta chain) was captured in a study of human T cells and chemical hapten exposure. Study-wide background: There were weekly diphenylcyclopropenone doses to the scalp for patients throughout the roughly 25-week study. Patients, a majority of them female, were diagnosed with alopecia areata, totalis or universalis. Notes on the study in general: No change in TCRs above 1 in 1000 frequency was produced by DPC sensitization.

A single record per CDR3 protein comes from TCRdb applying MiXCR to the RACE reads. The top ten clones hold roughly 3.7% of a sample with more than 80,000 distinct CDR3 sequences, 10% to 11% of them seen once. The table lists this clonotype with a few counts. Its antigen is unidentified. Described time point: patch test 3, about 24 weeks after DPC sensitization. Treatment indicated: therapeutic diphenylcyclopropenone sensitization with weekly scalp DPC. The CDR3 covers 11 residues. Trimming took 6 bases from V and 4 from J, leaving 7 bases between them. The germline CDR1 and CDR2 sequences are MNHNS and SASEGT.

Here the sequenced sample was whole blood, taken in connection with sensitization to the hapten diphenylcyclopropenone (DPC). This TCR was recovered from a woman aged 45-60 years with alopecia areata. Some clones in this sample may be carry-over from other donors' samples. V gene TRBV6-1 combines with J gene TRBJ2-7, with D unresolved. CDR3 residues: CASRSRYEQYF. CDR3 bases: TGTGCCAGCAGATCCCGGTACGAGCAGTACTTC.